This T cell receptor beta chain is drawn from a study of blood T cell repertoires in COVID-19. Study overall: The origin of the acute and convalescent COVID-19 samples was the United States, Italy and Spain.

Participants were aged about 18 to 90 years, lived in 24 US areas, and enrolled virtually. As originally analysed: Estimation of nucleated cell counts was performed using reference gene primer amplification. Some clones are missing from TCRdb's copy, which holds only in-frame ones; the method was immunoSEQ multiplex PCR. Clonal size and the V and J genes are those of that table, whereas D and trimming came from the DNA. The data show 200,000 to 250,000 clones, 70% to 90% seen once. The CDR3 has 14 amino acids. The germline V gene encodes CDR1 SGHAT and CDR2 FQNNGV. V lost 5 bases and J lost 2, with 13 bases in between.

The receptor was derived from a woman in her 40s with acute COVID-19. The chain employs TRBV11-2 and TRBJ2-7; tentatively, D is TRBD1 (6 bases). Sequenced: PBMCs or T cells enriched from blood (not recorded which). The CDR3 nucleotides read TGTGCCAGCAGCCCCCAGGGGTGGACCTACGAGCAGTACTTC. Its protein is CASSPQGWTYEQYF.